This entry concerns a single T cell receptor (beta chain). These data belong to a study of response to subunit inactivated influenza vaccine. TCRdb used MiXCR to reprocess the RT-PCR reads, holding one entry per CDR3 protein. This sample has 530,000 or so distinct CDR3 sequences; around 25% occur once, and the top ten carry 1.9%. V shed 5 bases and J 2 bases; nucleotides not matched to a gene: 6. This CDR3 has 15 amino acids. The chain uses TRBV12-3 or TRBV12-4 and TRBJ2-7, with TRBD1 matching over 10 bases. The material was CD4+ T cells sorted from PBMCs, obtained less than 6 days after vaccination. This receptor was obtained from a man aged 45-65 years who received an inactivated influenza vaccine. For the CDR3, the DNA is TGTGCCAGCAGTGAGGGACAGGGGTACCCCTACGAGCAGTACTTC. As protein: CASSEGQGYPYEQYF.